This TCR beta chain was captured in a study of shared T cell receptors in the human thymus. The table came from immunoSEQ multiplex PCR; TCRdb's copy has only in-frame clones and leaves some out. Found here are 640,000 or so clones, approximately 87% of them singletons; the top ten hold roughly 0.0094%. CDR1 MDHEN and CDR2 SYDVKM come from the germline V gene. The CDR3 has 17 amino acids. V shed 7 bases and J 2 bases; nucleotides not matched to a gene: 13. In addition, the sample was reused for a study of human thymus T cells.

Sequenced input: thymocytes. The TCR was taken from a boy in the first two years of life with a congenital heart defect. This sequence joins TRBV28 and TRBJ2-7; TRBD2 matches 11 bases. The CDR3 protein is CASTPFPGTSGPYEQYF. DNA for the CDR3: TGTGCCAGCACCCCTTTTCCGGGGACTAGCGGCCCCTACGAGCAGTACTTC.